Listed below are T cell receptor beta chains from one sample, sequenced in a study of cytomegalovirus exposure and HLA in healthy donors. Clones were sequenced by immunoSEQ multiplex PCR, and TCRdb holds only the in-frame ones, with some missing. Among 150,000 to 200,000 clones listed, about three quarters were seen once. What was sequenced was PBMCs. These receptor sequences come from a woman aged 40 to 49 in good health and CMV-seropositive. The CDR3 runs from the conserved cysteine through the conserved F or W. D genes are given only for firm matches. Size values are once, few and many counts, or a class for expanded clones, and some rows have none.

cdr3_length | d_call | j_call | clone_size | v_call | cdr3_aa | cdr3_nt
14 | NA | TRBJ2-4 | NA | TRBV5-1 | CASSLQGPLNIQYF | TGCGCCAGCAGCTTGCAGGGGCCTCTAAACATTCAGTACTTC
15 | TRBD1 | TRBJ1-1 | NA | TRBV30 | CAWRGQGTLNTEAFF | TGTGCCTGGAGAGGACAGGGGACTCTGAACACTGAAGCTTTCTTT
14 | NA | TRBJ2-7 | NA | TRBV5-1 | CASSFGTSAYEQYF | TGCGCCAGCAGCTTTGGGACTTCTGCCTACGAGCAGTACTTC
15 | TRBD1 | TRBJ1-1 | NA | TRBV7-2 | CASSLAGQEGTEAFF | TGTGCCAGCAGCTTAGCCGGACAGGAGGGCACTGAAGCTTTCTTT
13 | TRBD1 | TRBJ2-7 | NA | TRBV30 | CAWSPDRAREQYF | TGTGCCTGGAGTCCCGACAGGGCCAGGGAGCAGTACTTC
16 | NA | TRBJ1-4 | NA | TRBV15 | CATSRDRGATNEKLFF | TGTGCCACCAGCAGAGACAGGGGAGCAACTAATGAAAAACTGTTTTTT
13 | NA | TRBJ2-7 | NA | TRBV6-1 | CASSEAPGDEQYF | TGTGCCAGCAGTGAAGCACCGGGGGACGAGCAGTACTTC
15 | NA | TRBJ2-2 | NA | TRBV11-3 | CASSLELGGTGELFF | TGTGCCAGCAGCTTAGAACTGGGAGGCACCGGGGAGCTGTTTTTT
15 | NA | TRBJ1-3 | NA | TRBV11-2 | CASSFTDSGGNTIYF | TGTGCCAGCAGCTTTACGGACAGCGGAGGAAACACCATATATTTT
13 | NA | TRBJ1-1 | NA | TRBV4-2 | CASSQEGRGEAFF | TGTGCCAGCAGCCAAGAGGGCAGGGGTGAAGCTTTCTTT
18 | NA | TRBJ1-2 | NA | TRBV21-1 | CASSTLGTGGTFFYGYTF | TGTGCCAGCAGCACCCTAGGGACAGGGGGCACTTTTTTCTATGGCTACACCTTC
16 | TRBD2 | TRBJ2-2 | NA | TRBV5-1 | CASSLPGTRNTGELFF | TGCGCCAGCAGCTTACCCGGGACTAGGAACACCGGGGAGCTGTTTTTT
15 | TRBD2 | TRBJ2-3 | NA | TRBV4-3 | CASSQTSGGANTQYF | TGCGCCAGCAGCCAGACTAGCGGGGGGGCGAATACGCAGTATTTT
14 | NA | TRBJ1-1 | NA | TRBV6-1 | CASKGRGGRTEAFF | TGTGCCAGCAAGGGACGGGGGGGACGGACTGAAGCTTTCTTT
16 | TRBD2 | TRBJ2-3 | NA | TRBV7-2 | CASSASGGATTDTQYF | TGTGCCAGCAGCGCCAGCGGGGGGGCCACCACAGATACGCAGTATTTT
17 | TRBD2 | TRBJ2-2 | medium-sized | TRBV4-3 | CASSQDRVAGGIGELFF | TGCGCCAGCAGCCAAGATCGGGTAGCGGGGGGGATCGGGGAGCTGTTTTTT
13 | NA | TRBJ2-7 | NA | TRBV10-3 | CAISAREDYEQYF | TGTGCCATCAGTGCTCGGGAAGACTACGAGCAGTACTTC
16 | NA | TRBJ2-1 | once | TRBV4-2 | CASSQDTTGRGNEQFF | TGTGCCAGCAGCCAAGATACAACAGGGAGGGGCAATGAGCAGTTCTTC
15 | TRBD2 | TRBJ2-3 | NA | TRBV5-1 | CASSRTSAGTDTQYF | TGCGCCAGCAGCAGGACTAGTGCAGGCACAGATACGCAGTATTTT
13 | NA | TRBJ1-2 | NA | TRBV30 | CAWSFLGEGGYTF | TGTGCCTGGAGTTTCCTGGGAGAGGGTGGCTACACCTTC
15 | TRBD1 | TRBJ1-5 | NA | TRBV6-5 | CASRTGAYSNQPQHF | TGTGCCAGCAGAACAGGGGCATATAGCAATCAGCCCCAGCATTTT
12 | NA | TRBJ2-5 | NA | TRBV29-1 | CSVGQIQETQYF | TGCAGCGTTGGGCAGATCCAAGAGACCCAGTACTTC
13 | TRBD2 | TRBJ2-7 | once | TRBV7-2 | CASSTGGTYEQYF | TGTGCCAGCAGCACGGGAGGTACCTACGAGCAGTACTTC
14 | NA | TRBJ2-3 | NA | TRBV9 | CASSAASGTDTQYF | TGTGCCAGCAGCGCTGCTAGCGGCACAGATACGCAGTATTTT
12 | NA | TRBJ1-1 | few | TRBV30 | CAWGQMNTEAFF | TGTGCCTGGGGACAAATGAACACTGAAGCTTTCTTT